These 14 T cell receptor beta chains share one sample of origin, sequenced in a study of shared clonotypes between healthy human individuals. Data came from immunoSEQ multiplex PCR; TCRdb stores just in-frame clones and leaves some out. The table records about 2,100,000 clones, 85% to 95% of them present only once. Naive CD8 cells were CD45RO-negative, positively selected for CCR7, excluding terminally differentiated effector memory CD45RA+ cells. Sequencing was performed on naive CD8+ T cells from PBMCs. The receptors derive from a young man in good health. Some clones in this sample may be carry-over from other donors' samples.

This clone was seen more than once but under ten times. In nucleotides, the CDR3 is TGTGCCAGCAGCTTGGGGGCCAGCTGGACTGAAGCTTTCTTT. Protein: CASSLGASWTEAFF. This chain joins TRBV5-5 and TRBJ1-1; D uncertain. This CDR3 is 14 amino acids long. V was trimmed by 0 bases and J by 5 bases, leaving 11 bases between them. CDR1 and CDR2 from the germline V gene are SGHKS and YYEKEE (reference sequence).

This clone was observed a single time. The chain uses TRBV11-3 and TRBJ2-3; 12 positions agree with TRBD1. Looked up from germline, CDR1 is SGHNT and CDR2 is YENEEA. The CDR3 covers 16 residues. Trimming took 5 bases from V and 4 from J; bases not matched to a gene: 7. The CDR3 region is CASSPGDRGLADTQYF. In nucleotides, the CDR3 is TGTGCCAGCAGCCCGGGGGACAGGGGGCTGGCAGATACGCAGTATTTT.

This clone was picked up a small number of times. The genes are TRBV29-1 and TRBJ1-2; tentative D call: TRBD1 (6 bases). Germline CDR1 is SQVTM and CDR2 is ANQGSEA. CDR3 length: 13 residues. Trimming took off 3 bases at V and 5 bases at J, with 13 bases between the two ends. The CDR3 spells CSVDVQGRYGYTF. DNA for the CDR3: TGCAGCGTTGATGTACAGGGAAGATATGGCTACACCTTC. The full variable domain, completed using reference TRBV29-1 and TRBJ1-2, is SAVISQKPSRDICQRGTSLTIQCQVDSQVTMMFWYRQQPGQSLTLIATANQGSEATYESGFVIDKFPISRPNLTFSTLTVSNMSPEDSSIYLCSVDVQGRYGYTFGSGTRLTVV.

The V call is TRBV9, the J call TRBJ2-7; tentatively, D is TRBD2 (6 bases). CDR1 is SGDLS and CDR2 is YYNGEE in the germline V gene. The CDR3 runs to 14 residues. Trimming took off 3 bases at V and 2 bases at J, with 12 bases between the two ends. CDR3 sequence: CASSATPGAYEQYF. The CDR3 nucleotides read TGTGCCAGCAGCGCTACCCCGGGAGCCTACGAGCAGTACTTC.

The V and J genes are TRBV4-1 and TRBJ2-3; 9 nucleotides agree with TRBD2. The V gene end was trimmed by 5 bases and the J gene end by 0 bases; junction bases not matched to a gene: 12. The CDR3 covers 18 residues. Germline CDR1 and CDR2: MGHRA and YSYEKL. The CDR3 reads CASSFVRREGISTDTQYF. The CDR3 DNA reads as TGCGCCAGCAGCTTCGTGCGGCGGGAGGGGATTAGCACAGATACGCAGTATTTT.

This rearrangement joins TRBV7-9 to TRBJ1-4; D ambiguous. The CDR3 length is 16 residues. Germline V gene sequence: CDR1 SEHNR, CDR2 FQNEAQ (reference sequence). Deletions cut 5 bases from V and 1 base from J, with 14 bases between. This CDR3 reads CASSPRSAGTNEKLFF. As DNA, the CDR3 is TGTGCCAGCAGCCCAAGGAGCGCGGGAACTAATGAAAAACTGTTTTTT.

The CDR3 DNA sequence: TGTGCCAGCCCCCCCTACGAGCAGTACTTC. Protein: CASPPYEQYF. This rearrangement joins TRBV6-6 to TRBJ2-7; D is unclear. CDR3 length: 10 amino acids. V shed 8 bases and J shed 2 bases, with 4 bases lying between them. In germline, CDR1 is MNHNY, CDR2 SVGAGI (reference sequence).

The chain employs TRBV13 and TRBJ1-1; D gene ambiguous. The germline CDR1 and CDR2 sequences are PRHDT and FYEKMQ (reference sequence). V lost 2 bases, J lost 0 bases, and 4 bases lay in between. The CDR3 is made up of 13 amino acids. DNA of the CDR3: TGTGCCAGCAGCTTAATGATGAACACTGAAGCTTTCTTT. Its protein product is CASSLMMNTEAFF.

This chain uses TRBV27 with TRBJ2-5; 12 nucleotides align to TRBD1. Germline V lookup: CDR1 MNHEY, CDR2 SMNVEV (reference sequence). V was clipped by 2 bases and J by 5 bases; unmatched bases: 6. The length of the CDR3 is 16 residues. CDR3 residues: CASSLVGTGGVETQYF. CDR3 sequence (DNA): TGTGCCAGCAGTTTAGTCGGGACAGGGGGCGTGGAGACCCAGTACTTC.

As concerns this clone: Other DNA sequences within the sample encode an identical CDR3. The genes are TRBV7-3 and TRBJ1-1; tentatively, D is TRBD1 (5 bases). The germline V gene encodes CDR1 SGHTA and CDR2 FQGTGA. The length of the CDR3 is 15 residues. The V end was cut by 1 base, the J end by 2 bases, with 11 bases between. The CDR3 nucleotides are TGTGCCAGCAGCTTAATACGTCAGGGAAACACTGAAGCTTTCTTT. Translating it yields CASSLIRQGNTEAFF.

The chain couples TRBV9 to TRBJ1-1; perhaps TRBD1 as D (5 bases). In germline, CDR1 is SGDLS, CDR2 YYNGEE. Trimming took off 4 bases at V and 5 bases at J, with 12 bases between the two ends. This CDR3 contains 13 residues. This CDR3 reads CASSLGVQTEAFF. The CDR3 nucleotides are TGTGCCAGCAGCTTGGGGGTCCAGACTGAAGCTTTCTTT.

The chain uses TRBV13 and TRBJ2-2, with 10 positions matching TRBD1. V trimming: 4 bases; J trimming: 6 bases; junction bases outside the gene matches: 5. Germline CDR1 reads PRHDT; CDR2 reads FYEKMQ (reference sequence). There are 15 residues in the CDR3. Here the CDR3 reads CASSSGTGVAGELFF. CDR3 DNA: TGTGCCAGCAGCTCCGGGACAGGGGTGGCCGGGGAGCTGTTTTTT.

V usage is TRBV4-1 and J usage is TRBJ1-3; 7 nucleotides align to TRBD1. CDR3 length: 16 amino acids. V was clipped by 3 bases and J by 0 bases; unmatched bases: 5. Germline CDR1 and CDR2: MGHRA and YSYEKL. DNA for the CDR3: TGCGCCAGCAGCCATCCCCGGGACAGCTCTGGAAACACCATATATTTT. It specifies CASSHPRDSSGNTIYF.

This CDR3 reads CASSFSQGGVGEQFF. The DNA for the CDR3 is TGTGCCAGCAGTTTCAGTCAGGGGGGAGTGGGTGAGCAGTTCTTC. The chain joins TRBV27 to TRBJ2-1; perhaps TRBD1 as D (7 bases). V was cut by 3 bases and J by 9 bases, with 18 bases left in between. This CDR3 has 15 residues. Germline V gene sequence: CDR1 MNHEY, CDR2 SMNVEV (reference sequence).